These 30 T cell receptor beta chains were sequenced from one sample in a study of Graves' ophthalmopathy and Graves' hyperthyroidism. TCR beta CDR3 regions were amplified from RNA transcripts. In the first round, RT-PCR was carried out with HTBI primers, and a multiplex PCR formed the second round. TCRdb re-called the multiplex PCR reads through MiXCR, storing one row per CDR3 protein. The repertoire has fewer than 650,000 distinct CDR3 sequences, 22% of them found once; the top ten carry roughly 7.4%. Sequencing was performed on peripheral blood. All receptors derive from a woman between 18 and 30 years old with stable Graves' hyperthyroidism. Some clones in this sample may be carry-over from other donors' samples.

The sample holds many counts of this clonotype. The V call is TRBV6-1, the J call TRBJ2-5, with TRBD1 identical over 8 bases. The J segment lost 1 base and the V segment lost 7 bases, leaving 11 bases of the junction unmatched. The CDR3 consists of 16 residues. Germline lookup yields CDR1 MNHNS and CDR2 SASEGT. CDR3 DNA sequence: TGTGCCAGCACCCTTGGACAGGGCGCCGTCCAAGAGACCCAGTACTTC. Protein product: CASTLGQGAVQETQYF.

V gene TRBV6-2 or TRBV6-3 combines with J gene TRBJ1-1; D unresolved. The germline V gene has CDR1 MNHEY and CDR2 SVGEGT. With 2 bases removed from V and 6 bases from J, the gap between germline ends came to 10 bases. The CDR3 loop spans 13 amino acids. CDR3 nucleotides: TGTGCCAGCAGTTACAAGCCCCGGTCTGAAGCTTTCTTT. It specifies CASSYKPRSEAFF.

This clonotype was counted many times. This chain uses TRBV12-3 or TRBV12-4 with TRBJ1-1; D is ambiguous. This CDR3 spans 14 amino acids. V lost 5 bases, J lost 1 base, and 11 bases lay in between. CDR3 region: CASSPRLGNTEAFF. Here the CDR3 DNA reads TGTGCCAGCAGTCCGCGCCTCGGGAACACTGAAGCTTTCTTT.

This chain connects TRBV7-2 to TRBJ1-6, with D perhaps matching TRBD1 (5 bases). CDR3 length equals 15 residues. Germline V gene lookup returns CDR1 SGHTA and CDR2 FQGNSA. V was pared by 5 bases and J by 9 bases, with 17 bases between. The CDR3 DNA reads TGTGCCAGCAGCAAGACAGTGGACTTGGGTTCACCCCTCCACTTT. Encoded protein: CASSKTVDLGSPLHF.

The CDR3 bases are TGTGCCAGCAGTTTCGACTTGGGCTCTGGAAACACCATATATTTT. Its protein is CASSFDLGSGNTIYF. V is TRBV6-5 and J is TRBJ1-3; no clear D. V lost 4 bases, J lost 0 bases, and 10 bases lay in between. The CDR3 spans 15 residues. Germline V gene data show CDR1 as MNHEY and CDR2 as SVGAGI.

At least ten counts were recorded for this clonotype. The chain joins TRBV6-2 or TRBV6-3 to TRBJ2-7; D is undetermined. The CDR3 runs 15 residues. Looked up from germline, CDR1 is MNHEY and CDR2 is SVGEGT. Deletions cut 6 bases from V and 3 bases from J, with 18 bases between. CDR3 sequence: CASSSTLEWDYEQYF. CDR3 DNA: TGTGCCAGCAGCTCTACGTTGGAGTGGGACTACGAGCAGTACTTC.

This clonotype was seen repeatedly, ten times or more. CDR3 amino acids: CASSYDRGRGETQYF. The CDR3 coding sequence is TGTGCCAGCAGTTACGACAGGGGGCGCGGGGAGACCCAGTACTTC. This chain connects TRBV6-5 to TRBJ2-5, with 10 positions matching TRBD1. In germline, CDR1 is MNHEY, CDR2 SVGAGI. The junction had 5 bases not matched to a gene; V was cut back by 2 bases and J by 5 bases. CDR3 length: 15 residues.

This clonotype has a handful of counts. It may be a read error: a sequence one base away is much more abundant. The rearrangement links TRBV7-2 to TRBJ2-5; 7 bases align to TRBD1. The CDR3 is made up of 13 amino acids. Germline V gene sequence: CDR1 SGHTA, CDR2 FQGNSA. In nucleotides, the CDR3 is TGTGTCAGCAGCGCGGACAGGTTGGAGACCCAGTACTTC. It specifies CVSSADRLETQYF.

At least ten counts were recorded for this clonotype. This rearrangement joins TRBV9 to TRBJ1-2; D perhaps matches TRBD1 (5 bases). The CDR3 consists of 14 residues. Trimming removed 4 bases at V and 2 bases at J, with 12 bases between. Germline V gene lookup returns CDR1 SGDLS and CDR2 YYNGEE. In nucleotides, the CDR3 is TGTGCCAGCAGCCCAGGGCAGCCCAACTATGGCTACACCTTC. Amino acids: CASSPGQPNYGYTF.

This clonotype was detected ten times or more. The rearrangement joins TRBV7-9 to TRBJ2-7; 8 bases fit TRBD2. The J segment lost 0 bases and the V segment lost 7 bases, leaving 8 bases of the junction unmatched. CDR1 SEHNR and CDR2 FQNEAQ come from the germline V gene (reference sequence). The CDR3 loop spans 15 amino acids. The CDR3 bases are TGTGCCAGCAACCCACCGAGCGGGAGCTCCTACGAGCAGTACTTC. This codes for CASNPPSGSSYEQYF. Based on the CDR3 plus reference TRBV7-9 and TRBJ2-7, the full variable domain is DTGVSQNPRHKITKRGQNVTFRCDPISEHNRLYWYRQTLGQGPEFLTYFQNEAQLEKSRLLSDRFSAERPKGSFSTLEIQRTEQGDSAMYLCASNPPSGSSYEQYFGPGTRLTVT.

V is TRBV6-5 and J is TRBJ1-1; TRBD1 might be the D (5 bases). Per the germline V gene, CDR1 is MNHEY and CDR2 is SVGAGI. The CDR3 covers 16 residues. Trimming pared 2 bases from V and 1 base from J, leaving 14 bases between. CDR3 in amino acids: CASSYPPGTENTEAFF. DNA of the CDR3: TGTGCCAGCAGTTACCCCCCCGGGACCGAGAACACTGAAGCTTTCTTT.

This clonotype came up many times. The DNA of the CDR3 is TGTGCCAGCAGTTACTATTCTAGCGGGGGAGAGACCCAGTACTTC. This gives the protein CASSYYSSGGETQYF. The rearrangement links TRBV6-2 or TRBV6-3 to TRBJ2-5; TRBD2 matches 10 bases. The V segment lost 1 base and the J segment 4 bases; nucleotides outside the gene matches: 3. This CDR3 contains 15 residues. Germline-derived CDR1 and CDR2 are MNHEY and SVGEGT.

This clonotype was seen ten or more times. V gene TRBV20-1 combines with J gene TRBJ1-1; D uncertain. There are 14 residues in the CDR3. Germline assignment: CDR1 DFQATT and CDR2 SNEGSKA (reference sequence). With 6 bases removed from V and 7 bases from J, the gap between germline ends came to 21 bases. The CDR3 DNA reads as TGCAGTGCAGAAGGTTGGAGTCAAGAGGGTGAAGCTTTCTTT. Its protein product is CSAEGWSQEGEAFF.

Ten or more counts support this clonotype. The J gene is TRBJ2-7, the V gene TRBV20-1; D unclear. The CDR3 sequence is 14 residues long. The germline gives CDR1 DFQATT, CDR2 SNEGSKA (reference sequence). Trimming shortened V by 3 bases and J by 2 bases, and 14 bases separated the two germline ends. The CDR3 DNA follows: TGCAGTGCTAGTAGATTAGGACCTCCCTACGAGCAGTACTTC. Its protein product is CSASRLGPPYEQYF.

This clonotype appeared many times. The rearrangement uses TRBV12-3 or TRBV12-4 and TRBJ1-1; no firm D call. The CDR3 consists of 13 residues. Trimming stripped 2 bases from V and 1 base from J, with 5 bases between. The CDR3 DNA reads TGTGCCAGCAGTTTAATCAGGAACACTGAAGCTTTCTTT. This translates into CASSLIRNTEAFF.

This clonotype has ten or more counts. This chain uses TRBV15 with TRBJ2-5; possible D gene TRBD1, 6 bases. The germline V gene has CDR1 LNHNV and CDR2 YYDKDF (reference sequence). The CDR3 sequence is 13 residues long. V gave up 4 bases and J gave up 5 bases, with 11 bases separating them. As DNA, the CDR3 is TGTGCCACCAGCACTCAGGGGCGGGAGACCCAGTACTTC. Amino acids: CATSTQGRETQYF.

This clonotype was seen a handful of times. The chain uses TRBV7-8 and TRBJ2-5, with D tentatively TRBD1 or TRBD2 (5 bases each). This CDR3 is 14 amino acids long. The V gene lost 5 bases and the J gene lost 1 base, with 11 bases spanning the gap. Germline assignment: CDR1 SGHVS and CDR2 FQNEAQ. CDR3 nucleotide sequence: TGTGCCAGCAGCCGGGGACGGATCCAAGAGACCCAGTACTTC. Translated: CASSRGRIQETQYF.

CDR3: CASSSLLAGGPNEQFF. The CDR3 DNA reads TGTGCCAGCAGCTCTCTCCTAGCGGGAGGGCCCAATGAGCAGTTCTTC. This rearrangement joins TRBV13 to TRBJ2-1; 12 nucleotides match TRBD2. The CDR3 extends over 16 amino acids. Germline lookup yields CDR1 PRHDT and CDR2 FYEKMQ (reference sequence). Losses at the gene ends were 4 bases for V and 6 bases for J; bases not matched to a gene: 7.

This clonotype was seen ten or more times. The rearrangement joins TRBV10-3 to TRBJ2-5, with D perhaps TRBD2 (6 bases). V was clipped by 3 bases and J by 1 base, with 9 bases between them. Germline loops: CDR1 ENHRY, CDR2 SYGVKD. The CDR3 contains 14 residues. The CDR3 sequence: CAISERETQETQYF. The DNA of the CDR3 is TGTGCCATCAGTGAACGGGAGACCCAAGAGACCCAGTACTTC.

Only a few counts were recorded for this clonotype. Written as DNA, the CDR3 is TGCAGCGTTCGTGACAGCCACACTGAAGCTTTCTTT. It specifies CSVRDSHTEAFF. The chain uses TRBV29-1 and TRBJ1-1, with D possibly matching TRBD1 (5 bases). Trimming cost V 5 bases and J 3 bases, with 10 bases left between them. The CDR3 length is 12 residues. Looked up from germline, CDR1 is SQVTM and CDR2 is ANQGSEA.

This clonotype was detected a few times. The V call is TRBV2, the J call TRBJ2-7, with TRBD1 matching 9 bases. The CDR3 sequence is 16 residues long. Trimming removed 3 bases from V and 1 base from J; junction bases left unmatched: 7. Germline CDR1 SNHLY, CDR2 FYNNEI. The CDR3 DNA follows: TGTGCCAGCAGTGAGTCTGGACAGGGGATATCCTACGAGCAGTACTTC. This codes for CASSESGQGISYEQYF. Looking up the rest from reference TRBV2 and TRBJ2-7 gives the full variable domain: EPEVTQTPSHQVTQMGQEVILRCVPISNHLYFYWYRQILGQKVEFLVSFYNNEISEKSEIFDDQFSVERPDGSNFTLKIRSTKLEDSAMYFCASSESGQGISYEQYFGPGTRLTVT.

This clonotype has ten or more counts. V usage is TRBV2 and J usage is TRBJ2-5, with 7 positions matching TRBD1. The CDR3 has 15 amino acids. Germline CDR1 reads SNHLY; CDR2 reads FYNNEI. V was clipped by 5 bases and J by 0 bases; unmatched bases: 6. The CDR3: CASSYSTGNQETQYF. CDR3 DNA: TGTGCCAGCAGTTACTCGACAGGGAACCAAGAGACCCAGTACTTC.

This clonotype was detected many times. This chain joins TRBV18 and TRBJ1-5; 10 bases line up with TRBD1. The V segment lost 3 bases and the J segment 4 bases; nucleotides outside the gene matches: 3. The CDR3 loop spans 15 amino acids. Per the germline V gene, CDR1 is KGHSH and CDR2 is LQKENI. CDR3 in amino acids: CASSPGTGDNQPQHF. The CDR3 nucleotides read TGTGCCAGCTCACCTGGGACAGGGGATAATCAGCCCCAGCATTTT.

With respect to this clonotype: A much larger clonotype is one base distant, so this may be a read error. The V and J genes are TRBV20-1 and TRBJ2-2; D possibly corresponds to TRBD2 (5 bases). CDR1 is DFQATT and CDR2 is SNEGSKA in the germline V gene (reference sequence). The CDR3 extends over 15 amino acids. CDR3: CSARVSWTVTGELCF. CDR3 bases: TGCAGTGCTAGAGTCAGTTGGACGGTCACCGGGGAGCTGTGTTTT.

This clonotype was recorded at least ten times. The CDR3: CATSDHRVTGELFF. CDR3 DNA sequence: TGTGCCACCAGTGATCACAGGGTCACCGGGGAGCTGTTTTTT. The rearrangement joins TRBV24-1 to TRBJ2-2; tentative D call: TRBD1 (6 bases). This CDR3 comprises 14 residues. CDR1 and CDR2 (germline): KGHDR, SFDVKD. The germline V and J ends were trimmed by 3 bases and 4 bases, with 8 bases remaining between them.

The rearrangement uses TRBV6-1 and TRBJ2-7, with TRBD1 as a possible D gene (5 bases). The CDR3 contains 15 residues. CDR1 and CDR2 from the germline V gene are MNHNS and SASEGT. The V and J ends lost 6 bases and 4 bases respectively, with 19 bases between them. The CDR3 bases are TGTGCCAGCAGACTTGACCGACAGTCTATTTACGAGCAGTACTTC. Amino acid sequence: CASRLDRQSIYEQYF.

As to this clonotype: A much larger clone sits a single nucleotide away, making a read error possible. The CDR3 carries no conserved terminal phenylalanine or tryptophan, so it likely arises from a read error. V usage is TRBV19 and J usage is TRBJ2-2; D is undetermined. This CDR3 spans 15 amino acids. Trimming cost V 10 bases and J 3 bases, with 18 bases left between them. Looked up from germline, CDR1 is LNHDA and CDR2 is SQIVND (reference sequence). The CDR3 nucleotides read TGTGCCACCCGCCCCCGAACATCTCACACCGGGGAGCTGTTTTTG. The encoded protein is CATRPRTSHTGELFL.

The rearrangement joins TRBV2 to TRBJ1-6; tentative D call: TRBD1 (5 bases). The V gene lost 6 bases and the J gene lost 6 bases, with 15 bases spanning the gap. The CDR3 consists of 15 residues. The germline V gene encodes CDR1 SNHLY and CDR2 FYNNEI. The CDR3, as DNA: TGTGCCAGCAGGCGGGACTCGGGGGGTAATTCACCCCTCCACTTT. It yields the protein CASRRDSGGNSPLHF.

Ten or more counts support this clonotype. The chain uses TRBV2 and TRBJ1-2; the match to TRBD1 covers 8 bases. Germline V gene data show CDR1 as SNHLY and CDR2 as FYNNEI. The CDR3 is 13 residues long. Trimming took 4 bases from V and 8 from J; bases not matched to a gene: 6. CDR3 sequence: CASSATGGRGYTF. The CDR3 DNA follows: TGTGCCAGCAGTGCAACAGGGGGAAGAGGCTACACCTTC.

This clonotype came up a few times. This CDR3 reads CASSWTTNSNQPQHF. The CDR3 DNA is TGTGCCAGCAGTTGGACAACAAATAGCAATCAGCCCCAGCATTTT. The J gene is TRBJ1-5, the V gene TRBV6-5; perhaps TRBD1 as D (5 bases). CDR3 length equals 15 residues. Germline V CDR1 and CDR2: MNHEY, SVGAGI. The ends were cut back, 4 bases at V and 0 bases at J, with 10 bases in the middle.